By sample share, the clone carrying this T cell receptor beta chain is medium-sized. Its antigen is undetermined. This CDR3 has 13 residues. CDR1 is KGHSH, CDR2 LQKENI, per germline. V was trimmed by 3 bases and J by 8 bases, leaving 13 bases between them. This record comes from a study of spatial heterogeneity in lung cancer. Study results and caveats: In tumors, expanded intratumoral alpha and beta TCR counts tracked mutation counts.

TCRdb re-analysed the 5' RACE reads in MiXCR, keeping a single row per CDR3 protein. The top ten hold roughly 8.3% of the sample, which has 7,000 to 8,000 distinct CDR3 sequences, roughly 7% seen once. Stated time point: sample taken at primary tumor resection. The sequence came from a male donor with early-stage non-small cell lung cancer. This chain joins TRBV18 and TRBJ1-2; D is uncertain. Sequenced material: lung tumor tissue, taken at surgery. The DNA for the CDR3 is TGTGCCAGCTCACCTGCGACAAGAGCCGGCTACACCTTC. This encodes CASSPATRAGYTF.